One sample yielded the 26 T cell receptor beta chains listed below, sequenced in a study of response to subunit inactivated influenza vaccine. TCRdb reprocessed the RT-PCR reads via MiXCR and lists one record per CDR3 protein. The sample carries under 950,000 distinct CDR3 sequences, roughly 20% recorded once. The sequences come from PBMCs from blood, collected 5 to 6 days after vaccination. Receptors were obtained from a middle-aged man who received an inactivated influenza vaccine.

J is TRBJ1-4 and V is TRBV4-3; 8 positions agree with TRBD1. The V gene's germline CDR1 is LGHNA and CDR2 YSLEER. After removal of 0 bases from V and 8 bases from J, the junction contained 8 bases not matched to a gene. This CDR3 spans 16 amino acids. The CDR3: CASSQDPQGADEKLFF. The CDR3 bases are TGCGCCAGCAGCCAAGATCCCCAGGGGGCAGACGAAAAACTGTTTTTT.

The chain employs TRBV29-1 and TRBJ2-7; D may be TRBD1 (6 bases). The V and J ends lost 4 bases and 2 bases respectively, with 18 bases between them. CDR3 length equals 15 residues. The germline V gene has CDR1 SQVTM and CDR2 ANQGSEA. DNA for the CDR3: TGCAGCGTTGGGGGGACACCCCGAACAGCCTACGAGCAGTACTTC. It specifies CSVGGTPRTAYEQYF.

This clonotype was counted only a few times. This rearrangement joins TRBV6-5 to TRBJ1-6, with 8 bases matching TRBD1. Germline CDR1 is MNHEY and CDR2 is SVGAGI. The CDR3 is 16 residues long. The V segment lost 6 bases and the J segment 5 bases; nucleotides outside the gene matches: 9. The CDR3 is CASRYGQGRNNSPLHF. The CDR3 nucleotides are TGTGCCAGCAGATATGGACAGGGACGAAATAATTCACCCCTCCACTTT.

V usage is TRBV3-1 and J usage is TRBJ2-2; D not resolved. With 4 bases removed from V and 3 bases from J, the gap between germline ends came to 15 bases. The CDR3 consists of 16 residues. Germline V gene lookup returns CDR1 LGHDT and CDR2 YNNKEL (reference sequence). CDR3 DNA: TGTGCCAGCAGCCGTGGCCCCAAACGGGACACCGGGGAGCTGTTTTTT. Translated, it gives CASSRGPKRDTGELFF.

This clonotype was seen only a few times. The V and J genes are TRBV29-1 and TRBJ2-7, with 11 bases that match TRBD1. CDR3 length: 15 amino acids. V was pared by 6 bases and J by 3 bases, with 10 bases of the junction left unmatched. Germline V gene lookup returns CDR1 SQVTM and CDR2 ANQGSEA. DNA of the CDR3: TGCAGCGTGGAGGGGGGACAGGGGGGTTTCTACGAGCAGTACTTC. Amino acids: CSVEGGQGGFYEQYF.

This clonotype was recorded a few times. The chain combines TRBV7-9 with TRBJ2-3; D may be TRBD2 (6 bases). CDR3 length: 14 residues. The V gene's germline CDR1 is SEHNR and CDR2 FQNEAQ (reference sequence). V shed 3 bases and J shed 3 bases, with 10 bases lying between them. The chain's CDR3 is CASSLRLVTDTQYF. The CDR3 coding sequence is TGTGCCAGCAGCTTGAGACTAGTAACAGATACGCAGTATTTT.

This clonotype was observed a handful of times. The rearrangement uses TRBV20-1 and TRBJ1-2; D possibly corresponds to TRBD1 (5 bases). The length of the CDR3 is 14 residues. The V end lost 2 bases, the J end lost 6 bases, and 16 bases lay between the germline ends. Germline CDR1 is DFQATT and CDR2 is SNEGSKA (reference sequence). CDR3 amino acids: CSARRDSSTDGYTF. CDR3 in DNA: TGCAGTGCTAGACGGGACTCTAGCACGGATGGCTACACCTTC.

This chain uses TRBV7-8 with TRBJ2-5, with TRBD1 identical over 10 bases. With V trimmed by 4 bases and J by 5 bases, 10 bases remained unmatched. Germline lookup yields CDR1 SGHVS and CDR2 FQNEAQ. The CDR3 runs to 16 residues. CDR3: CASSSASPGQGETQYF. The CDR3 DNA sequence: TGTGCCAGCAGCTCGGCCTCACCGGGACAGGGGGAGACCCAGTACTTC.

The chain couples TRBV9 to TRBJ1-3, with a possible D match to TRBD1 (6 bases). Germline V lookup: CDR1 SGDLS, CDR2 YYNGEE. This CDR3 contains 14 residues. Trimming removed 5 bases from V and 4 bases from J, with 13 bases in between. In DNA, the CDR3 is TGTGCCAGCAGGTCTGGGGGCGTCGGAAACACCATATATTTT. Translated: CASRSGGVGNTIYF.

The V and J genes are TRBV28 and TRBJ2-7; 7 positions match TRBD2. The CDR3 is made up of 14 amino acids. Germline assignment: CDR1 MDHEN and CDR2 SYDVKM. Germline trimming cut 3 bases from V and 5 bases from J; bases unmatched to any gene: 7. CDR3: CASSLLAAPDEQYF. The CDR3 region has the DNA TGTGCCAGCAGTTTGCTAGCGGCCCCAGACGAGCAGTACTTC.

There are a few counts of this clonotype. The chain links TRBV11-1 to TRBJ2-1; D unclear. Trimming left V 1 base short and J 0 bases short, with 19 bases between. This CDR3 has 19 residues. Per the germline V gene, CDR1 is SGHAT and CDR2 is FQDESV (reference sequence). DNA for the CDR3: TGTGCCAGCAGCTTAGGGTTGGCTGCCCGAAGTAGCTCCTACAATGAGCAGTTCTTC. This encodes CASSLGLAARSSSYNEQFF.

This chain connects TRBV6-5 to TRBJ2-7, with 11 bases matching TRBD1. This CDR3 is built from 15 residues. Germline values: CDR1 MNHEY, CDR2 SVGAGI. V lost 1 base to trimming and J lost 3 bases; unmatched junction nucleotides: 2. Here the CDR3 DNA reads TGTGCCAGCAGTTACTGGGACAGGGGGGACTACGAGCAGTACTTC. Encoded protein: CASSYWDRGDYEQYF.

The chain combines TRBV20-1 with TRBJ2-3; D gene ambiguous. The germline gives CDR1 DFQATT, CDR2 SNEGSKA (reference sequence). V dropped 0 bases and J dropped 3 bases, with 16 bases sitting between them. CDR3 length: 16 residues. As DNA, the CDR3 is TGCAGTGCTAGAGAACCGATGAGCGCATGGACAGATACGCAGTATTTT. Translation gives CSAREPMSAWTDTQYF.

The genes are TRBV15 and TRBJ2-3, with D possibly being TRBD2 (5 bases). V lost 5 bases, J lost 0 bases, and 15 bases lay in between. This CDR3 region has 16 residues. Germline CDR1 is LNHNV and CDR2 is YYDKDF (reference sequence). The CDR3 sequence: CATSASPAGSTDTQYF. The CDR3 DNA reads as TGTGCCACCAGCGCTTCACCGGCGGGTAGCACAGATACGCAGTATTTT.

This clonotype was recorded once. It may be a read error: a sequence one base away is much more abundant. This rearrangement joins TRBV29-1 to TRBJ2-7; D unresolved. Germline V CDR1 and CDR2: SQVTM, ANQGSEA. The germline V and J ends were trimmed by 5 bases and 2 bases, with 7 bases remaining between them. The CDR3 is 11 amino acids. This CDR3 is CSVSWTYEQYF. CDR3 coding DNA: TGCAGCGTTTCGTGGACCTACGAGCAGTACTTC.

This clonotype was picked up a small number of times. V is TRBV10-3 and J is TRBJ1-5; D is possibly TRBD1 (6 bases). Germline CDR1 is ENHRY and CDR2 is SYGVKD. V was trimmed by 6 bases and J by 2 bases, leaving 11 bases between them. This CDR3 has 14 residues. CDR3 residues: CAISPQGGNQPQHF. The CDR3 bases are TGTGCCATCAGCCCACAGGGAGGCAATCAGCCCCAGCATTTT.

This clonotype appeared a few times. V and J are TRBV4-1 and TRBJ2-5, with 8 bases identical to TRBD1. V lost 4 bases to trimming and J lost 4 bases; unmatched junction nucleotides: 5. Germline-derived CDR1 and CDR2 are MGHRA and YSYEKL. The CDR3 is made up of 14 amino acids. The CDR3 region is CASSPPDRVETQYF. The CDR3 DNA is TGCGCCAGCAGCCCCCCGGACAGGGTAGAGACCCAGTACTTC.

This clonotype occurred a few times. V and J are TRBV10-3 and TRBJ2-3, with 9 bases that match TRBD1. V trimming: 4 bases; J trimming: 5 bases; junction bases outside the gene matches: 4. The length of the CDR3 is 14 residues. Germline CDR1 and CDR2: ENHRY and SYGVKD. For the CDR3, the DNA is TGTGCCATCAGTGTTGGACAGGGGTTAGATACGCAGTATTTT. Translating it yields CAISVGQGLDTQYF.

The V gene is TRBV2, the J gene TRBJ1-3; possibly TRBD1 for D (5 bases). Germline loops: CDR1 SNHLY, CDR2 FYNNEI. V was shortened by 1 base and J by 2 bases, with 9 bases between the two germline ends. This CDR3 comprises 15 residues. The CDR3 protein is CASSEGTRAGNTIYF. The CDR3, as DNA: TGTGCCAGCAGTGAAGGGACAAGAGCTGGAAACACCATATATTTT.

The table lists this clonotype with many counts. V and J are TRBV5-1 and TRBJ1-4; D call uncertain. Germline V gene lookup returns CDR1 SGHRS and CDR2 YFSETQ. This CDR3 has 14 residues. Trimming cost V 4 bases and J 2 bases, with 9 bases left between them. The CDR3 spells CASSPGGTNEKLFF. The CDR3 nucleotides are TGCGCCAGCAGCCCGGGTGGGACTAATGAAAAACTGTTTTTT. Supplemented by reference TRBV5-1 and TRBJ1-4, the full variable domain reads KAGVTQTPRYLIKTRGQQVTLSCSPISGHRSVSWYQQTPGQGLQFLFEYFSETQRNKGNFPGRFSGRQFSNSRSEMNVSTLELGDSALYLCASSPGGTNEKLFFGSGTQLSVL.

This clonotype showed up just a few times. V gene TRBV20-1 combines with J gene TRBJ2-1; 8 bases are a match to TRBD2. The germline CDR1 and CDR2 sequences are DFQATT and SNEGSKA (reference sequence). This CDR3 comprises 15 residues. Trimming cost V 5 bases and J 0 bases; bases outside gene matches: 6. The CDR3: CSALAGITSYNEQFF. Here the CDR3 DNA reads TGCAGTGCTTTAGCGGGGATAACCTCCTACAATGAGCAGTTCTTC.

CDR3 loop: CSARVSGGGETQYF. CDR3 DNA: TGCAGTGCTAGGGTTAGCGGGGGGGGAGAGACCCAGTACTTC. This chain connects TRBV20-1 to TRBJ2-5; 11 bases align to TRBD2. The ends lost 3 bases at V and 4 bases at J; junction bases unmatched: 4. Germline CDR1 reads DFQATT; CDR2 reads SNEGSKA (reference sequence). The length of the CDR3 is 14 residues.

The J gene is TRBJ2-1, the V gene TRBV10-3; TRBD1 matches 9 bases. The CDR3 is 15 residues long. Germline V gene sequence: CDR1 ENHRY, CDR2 SYGVKD. Losses at the gene ends were 6 bases for V and 6 bases for J; bases not matched to a gene: 9. The CDR3, as DNA: TGTGCCATCAGCAAACAGGGGGCGTTGGTCAATGAGCAGTTCTTC. This codes for CAISKQGALVNEQFF.

The sample holds a few counts of this clonotype. The chain uses TRBV4-3 and TRBJ2-1; no definite D call. V lost 0 bases and J lost 3, with 12 bases in between. Germline CDR1 reads LGHNA; CDR2 reads YSLEER. The CDR3 extends over 16 amino acids. The DNA of the CDR3 is TGCGCCAGCAGCCAAGAACTAACTCCCCTCTACAATGAGCAGTTCTTC. Translation: CASSQELTPLYNEQFF.

This sequence joins TRBV12-3 or TRBV12-4 and TRBJ1-2; TRBD1 aligns across 7 bases. J gave up 4 bases and V 4 bases, and 12 bases lay outside the gene matches. The CDR3 totals 16 residues. CDR3 nucleotides: TGTGCCAGCAGTTCCTCCGCGATTGGGACAGCCTATGGCTACACCTTC. This sequence encodes CASSSSAIGTAYGYTF.

The rearrangement links TRBV28 to TRBJ1-2, with 8 bases lining up with TRBD1. There are 13 residues in the CDR3. Trimming at V came to 5 bases and at J to 3 bases, leaving 2 bases not matched to a gene. The germline V gene encodes CDR1 MDHEN and CDR2 SYDVKM. The DNA for the CDR3 is TGTGCCAGCAGTCGACAGGGGTACTATGGCTACACCTTC. It encodes CASSRQGYYGYTF.